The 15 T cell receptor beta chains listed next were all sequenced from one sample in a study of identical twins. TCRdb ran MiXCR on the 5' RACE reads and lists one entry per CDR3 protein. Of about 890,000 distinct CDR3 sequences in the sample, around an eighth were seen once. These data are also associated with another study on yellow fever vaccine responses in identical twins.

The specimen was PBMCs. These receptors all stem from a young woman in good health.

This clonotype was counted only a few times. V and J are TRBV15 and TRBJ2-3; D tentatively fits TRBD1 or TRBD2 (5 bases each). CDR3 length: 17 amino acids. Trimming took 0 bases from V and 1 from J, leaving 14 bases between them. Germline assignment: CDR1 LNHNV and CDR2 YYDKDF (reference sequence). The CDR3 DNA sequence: TGTGCCACCAGCAGAGATGTCTTTCGGGGACGCACAGATACGCAGTATTTT. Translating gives CATSRDVFRGRTDTQYF.

The CDR3 loop is CASSAGTLDEKLFF. The CDR3 DNA sequence: TGTGCCAGCAGCGCCGGGACTCTAGACGAAAAACTGTTTTTT. The V and J genes are TRBV9 and TRBJ1-4; D perhaps matches TRBD1 (5 bases). Germline lookup yields CDR1 SGDLS and CDR2 YYNGEE. This CDR3 spans 14 amino acids. Deletions cut 3 bases from V and 8 bases from J, with 14 bases between.

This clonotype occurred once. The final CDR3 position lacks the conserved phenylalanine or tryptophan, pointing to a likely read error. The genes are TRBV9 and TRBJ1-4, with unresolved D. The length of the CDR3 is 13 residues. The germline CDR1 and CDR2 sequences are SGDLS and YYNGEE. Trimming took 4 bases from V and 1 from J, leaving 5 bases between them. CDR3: CASSPGTNEKLFL. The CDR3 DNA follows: TGTGCCAGCAGCCCGGGAACTAATGAAAAACTGTTTCTT.

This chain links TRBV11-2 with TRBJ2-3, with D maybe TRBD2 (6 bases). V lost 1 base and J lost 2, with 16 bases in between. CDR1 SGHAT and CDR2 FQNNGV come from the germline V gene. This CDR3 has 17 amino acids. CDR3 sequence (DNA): TGTGCCAGCAGCTTAGGGGTCGTGGGAGGACTCACAGATACGCAGTATTTT. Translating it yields CASSLGVVGGLTDTQYF.

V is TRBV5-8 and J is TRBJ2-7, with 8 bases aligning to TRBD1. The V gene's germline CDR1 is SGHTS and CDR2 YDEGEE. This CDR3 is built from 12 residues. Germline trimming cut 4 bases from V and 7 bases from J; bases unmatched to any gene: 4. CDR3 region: CASSQTGVEQYV. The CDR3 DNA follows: TGTGCCAGCAGCCAGACAGGGGTTGAGCAGTACGTC.

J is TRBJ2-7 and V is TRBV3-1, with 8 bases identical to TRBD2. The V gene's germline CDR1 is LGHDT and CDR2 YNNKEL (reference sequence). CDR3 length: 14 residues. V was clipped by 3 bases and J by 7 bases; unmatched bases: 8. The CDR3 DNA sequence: TGTGCCAGCAGCCAGAATAGCGGGGCAAGGGAGCAGTACGTC. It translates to CASSQNSGAREQYV.

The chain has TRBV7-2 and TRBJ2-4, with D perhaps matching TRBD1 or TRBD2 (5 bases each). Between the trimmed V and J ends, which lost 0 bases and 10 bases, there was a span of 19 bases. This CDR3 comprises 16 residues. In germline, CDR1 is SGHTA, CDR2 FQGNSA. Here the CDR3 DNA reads TGTGCCAGCAGCTTAGCGGGGATTCAGCTGGGGGATATTCAGTACTTC. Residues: CASSLAGIQLGDIQYF.

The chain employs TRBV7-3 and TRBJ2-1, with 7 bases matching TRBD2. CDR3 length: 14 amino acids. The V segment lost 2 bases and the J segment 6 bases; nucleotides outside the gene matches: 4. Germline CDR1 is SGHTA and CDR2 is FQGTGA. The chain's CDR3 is CASSLGGSLNEQFF. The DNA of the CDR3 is TGTGCCAGCAGCTTAGGCGGGAGCCTCAATGAGCAGTTCTTC.

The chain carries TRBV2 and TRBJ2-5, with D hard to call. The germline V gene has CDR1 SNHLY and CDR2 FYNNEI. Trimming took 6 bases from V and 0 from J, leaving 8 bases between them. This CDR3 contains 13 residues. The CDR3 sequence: CASSQDHQETQYF. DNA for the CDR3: TGTGCCAGCAGCCAAGACCACCAAGAGACCCAGTACTTC. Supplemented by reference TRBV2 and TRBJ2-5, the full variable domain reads EPEVTQTPSHQVTQMGQEVILRCVPISNHLYFYWYRQILGQKVEFLVSFYNNEISEKSEIFDDQFSVERPDGSNFTLKIRSTKLEDSAMYFCASSQDHQETQYFGPGTRLLVL.

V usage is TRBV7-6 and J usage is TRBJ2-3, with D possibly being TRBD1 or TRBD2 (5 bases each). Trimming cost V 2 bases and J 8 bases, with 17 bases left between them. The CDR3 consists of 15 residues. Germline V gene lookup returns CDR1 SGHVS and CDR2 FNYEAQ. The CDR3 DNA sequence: TGTGCCAGCAGCTTAACGGGGCAGGGAATAAGTACGCAGTATTTT. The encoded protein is CASSLTGQGISTQYF.

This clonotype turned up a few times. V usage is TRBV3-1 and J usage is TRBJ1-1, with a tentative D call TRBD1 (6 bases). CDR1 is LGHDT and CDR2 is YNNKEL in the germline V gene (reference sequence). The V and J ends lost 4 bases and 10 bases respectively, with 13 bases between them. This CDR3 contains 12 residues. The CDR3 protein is CASSPAGAIAFF. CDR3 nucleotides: TGTGCCAGCAGCCCAGCGGGGGCTATAGCTTTCTTT.

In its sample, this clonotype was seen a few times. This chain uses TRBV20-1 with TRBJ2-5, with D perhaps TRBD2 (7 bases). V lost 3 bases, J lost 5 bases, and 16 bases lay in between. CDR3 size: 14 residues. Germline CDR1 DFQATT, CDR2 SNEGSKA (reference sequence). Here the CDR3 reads CSASFVGGHETQYF. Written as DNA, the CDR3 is TGCAGTGCTAGTTTTGTGGGGGGGCATGAGACCCAGTACTTC.

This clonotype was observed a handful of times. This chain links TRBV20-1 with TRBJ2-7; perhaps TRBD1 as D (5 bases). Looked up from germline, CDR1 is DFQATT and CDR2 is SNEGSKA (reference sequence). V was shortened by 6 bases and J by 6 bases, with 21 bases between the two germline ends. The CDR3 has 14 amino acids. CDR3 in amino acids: CSAALQGFGGEQYF. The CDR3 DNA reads TGCAGTGCCGCACTCCAGGGTTTCGGCGGCGAGCAGTACTTC.

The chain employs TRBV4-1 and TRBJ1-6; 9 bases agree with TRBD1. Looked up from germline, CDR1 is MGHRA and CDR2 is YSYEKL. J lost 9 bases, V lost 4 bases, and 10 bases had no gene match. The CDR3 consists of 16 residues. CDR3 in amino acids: CASSPPSGTGFSPLHF. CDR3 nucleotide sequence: TGCGCCAGCAGCCCTCCTTCCGGGACAGGGTTTTCACCCCTCCACTTT.

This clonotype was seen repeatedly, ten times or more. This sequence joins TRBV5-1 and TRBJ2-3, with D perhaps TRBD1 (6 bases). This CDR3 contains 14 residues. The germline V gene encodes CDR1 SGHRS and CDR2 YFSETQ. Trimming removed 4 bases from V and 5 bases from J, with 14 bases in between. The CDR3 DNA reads TGCGCCAGCAGCGCCCTGGCCAGGGGAGATACGCAGTATTTT. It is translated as CASSALARGDTQYF.